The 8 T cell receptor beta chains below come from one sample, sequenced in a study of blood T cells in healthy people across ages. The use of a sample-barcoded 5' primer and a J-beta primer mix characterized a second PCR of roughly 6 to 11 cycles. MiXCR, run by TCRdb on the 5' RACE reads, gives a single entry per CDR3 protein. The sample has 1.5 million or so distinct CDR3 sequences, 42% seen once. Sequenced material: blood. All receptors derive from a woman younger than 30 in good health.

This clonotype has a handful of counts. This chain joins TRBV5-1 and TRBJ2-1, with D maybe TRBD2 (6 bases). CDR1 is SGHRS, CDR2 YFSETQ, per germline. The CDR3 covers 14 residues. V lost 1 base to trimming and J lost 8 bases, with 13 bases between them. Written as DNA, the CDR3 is TGCGCCAGCAGCTTGACTAGCCGGTGGGATGAGCAGTTCTTC. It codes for CASSLTSRWDEQFF.

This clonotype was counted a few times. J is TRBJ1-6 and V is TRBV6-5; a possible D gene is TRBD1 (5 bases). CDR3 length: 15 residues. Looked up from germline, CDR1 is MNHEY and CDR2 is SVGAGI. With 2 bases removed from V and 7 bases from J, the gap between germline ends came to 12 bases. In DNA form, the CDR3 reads TGTGCCAGCAGTTACAGGGGCAGGGAGAATTCACCCCTCCACTTT. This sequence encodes CASSYRGRENSPLHF.

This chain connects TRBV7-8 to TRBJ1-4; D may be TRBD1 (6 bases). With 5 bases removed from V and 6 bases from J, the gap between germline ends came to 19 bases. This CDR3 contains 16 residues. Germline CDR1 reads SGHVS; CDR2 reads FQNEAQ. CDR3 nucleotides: TGTGCCAGCAGCACGACTAAGGGGGTGCGGGATGAAAAACTGTTTTTT. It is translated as CASSTTKGVRDEKLFF. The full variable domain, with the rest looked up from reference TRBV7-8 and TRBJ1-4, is GAGVSQSPRYKVAKRGQDVALRCDPISGHVSLFWYQQALGQGPEFLTYFQNEAQLDKSGLPSDRFFAERPEGSVSTLKIQRTQQEDSAVYLCASSTTKGVRDEKLFFGSGTQLSVL.

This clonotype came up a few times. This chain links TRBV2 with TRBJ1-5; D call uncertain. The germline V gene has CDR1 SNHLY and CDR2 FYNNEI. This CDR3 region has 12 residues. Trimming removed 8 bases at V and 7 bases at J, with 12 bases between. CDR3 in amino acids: CASHYTGQPQHF. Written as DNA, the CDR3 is TGTGCCAGCCACTACACGGGGCAGCCCCAGCATTTT.

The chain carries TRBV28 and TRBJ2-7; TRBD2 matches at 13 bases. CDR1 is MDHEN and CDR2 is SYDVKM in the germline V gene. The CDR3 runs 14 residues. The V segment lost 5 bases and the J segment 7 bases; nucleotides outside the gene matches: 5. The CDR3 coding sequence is TGTGCCAGCAGTCGACTAGCGGGAGGACGGGAGCAGTACTTC. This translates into CASSRLAGGREQYF.

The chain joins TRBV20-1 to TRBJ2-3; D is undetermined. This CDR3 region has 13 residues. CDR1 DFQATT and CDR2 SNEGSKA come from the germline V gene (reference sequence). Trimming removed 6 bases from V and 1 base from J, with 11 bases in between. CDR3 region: CSARPDGTDTQYF. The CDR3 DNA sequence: TGCAGTGCAAGACCGGACGGCACAGATACGCAGTATTTT.

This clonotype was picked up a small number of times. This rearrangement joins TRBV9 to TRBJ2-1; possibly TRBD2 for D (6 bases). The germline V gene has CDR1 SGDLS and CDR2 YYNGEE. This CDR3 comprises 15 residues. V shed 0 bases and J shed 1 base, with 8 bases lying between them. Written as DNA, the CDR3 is TGTGCCAGCAGCGTAGAAGGAGGGTCCTACAATGAGCAGTTCTTC. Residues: CASSVEGGSYNEQFF.

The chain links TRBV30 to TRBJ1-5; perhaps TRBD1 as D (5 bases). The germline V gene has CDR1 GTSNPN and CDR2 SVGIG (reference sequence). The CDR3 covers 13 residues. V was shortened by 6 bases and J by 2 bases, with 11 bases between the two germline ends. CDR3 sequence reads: CACSGQGNQPQHF. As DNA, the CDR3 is TGTGCCTGTTCAGGGCAGGGCAATCAGCCCCAGCATTTT.